This entry is about one TCR beta chain. What it binds is unknown. Total RNA was isolated from whole blood without T cell sorting. These data belong to a study of monozygotic twins with inflammatory bowel disease. Study-level findings and limits: Relative clonotype sharing with others was diminished in IBD patients versus healthy twins, particularly with disease activity.

Template switching introduced UMIs that contain a 6-nucleotide sample barcode. TCRdb derives one entry per CDR3 protein from the 5' RACE reads, leaving out DNA. This listing includes 420,000 or so distinct CDR3 sequences. This CDR3 spans 14 amino acids. The germline gives CDR1 SGHAT, CDR2 FQNNGV. Sequenced input: blood. The rearrangement uses TRBV11-2 and TRBJ2-7; as DNA is missing, the TRBD1 call by TCRdb cannot be tested. This TCR was recovered from a human donor with ulcerative colitis or Crohn's disease, or a healthy co-twin of an affected twin (not recorded which). The CDR3 sequence is CASSRRWSPYEQYF.